This T cell receptor beta chain was identified during a study of T-cell reconstitution after alpha-beta-depleted transplantation in children. Findings and caveats of the study: Hyperexpanded clones declined; after one year, newly produced T cells mostly supplied diversity. Alpha-beta T cells present about two months after transplant were reported to originate from several hundred expanded graft clones. From surviving recipient T cells and thymic progenitors came the high day-60 TCRbeta diversity observed in some patients.

Preparation of the TCRbeta library used unique molecular identifiers. MiXCR, applied by TCRdb to the PCR reads, yields one record per CDR3 protein. The sample contains some 550,000 distinct CDR3 sequences, more than 20% of which appear only once. Concerning this clonotype itself: Antigen: not known.

This CDR3 region has 16 residues. Germline V CDR1 and CDR2: LGHDT, YNNKEL (reference sequence). V lost 4 bases, J lost 0 bases, and 14 bases lay in between. The input for sequencing was PBMCs, mostly from graft donor cells, taken 360 days after TCRalphabeta/CD19-depleted stem cell transplant. The chain has TRBV3-1 and TRBJ2-3; D is unresolved. This receptor was taken from a boy under two years old who had a stem cell transplant for acute myeloid leukemia, so the T cells may come from the graft donor. The CDR3 sequence: CASSPYRVGSTDTQYF. CDR3 DNA sequence: TGTGCCAGCAGCCCTTATCGGGTTGGGAGCACAGATACGCAGTATTTT.